A single sample gave rise to the 18 T cell receptor beta chains below, sequenced in a study of T cell responses to AZD1222 COVID-19 vaccine. Produced via immunoSEQ multiplex PCR; TCRdb's table is partial and in-frame only. The data hold 130,000 or so clones, with about 89% observed a single time. Sample: peripheral blood, taken on day 0 of AZD1222 vaccination. Receptors originate from an adult in good health.

The chain is built from TRBV5-4 and TRBJ2-5, with a weak D call TRBD1 (5 bases). Germline CDR1 and CDR2: SGHNT and YYREEE (reference sequence). CDR3 length: 13 residues. Trimming took 1 base from V and 4 from J, leaving 8 bases between them. The CDR3 spells CASSLRGSETQYF. CDR3 DNA: TGTGCCAGCAGCTTGAGGGGTTCAGAGACCCAGTACTTC. The entire variable domain, with the rest obtained from reference TRBV5-4 and TRBJ2-5, is as follows: ETGVTQSPTHLIKTRGQQVTLRCSSQSGHNTVSWYQQALGQGPQFIFQYYREEENGRGNFPPRFSGLQFPNYSSELNVNALELDDSALYLCASSLRGSETQYFGPGTRLLVL.

This sequence joins TRBV29-1 and TRBJ2-5; D remains ambiguous. The V end was cut by 4 bases, the J end by 0 bases, with 6 bases between. The CDR3 consists of 12 residues. Germline V gene data show CDR1 as SQVTM and CDR2 as ANQGSEA. The DNA for the CDR3 is TGCAGCGTTGGGTTGTACCAAGAGACCCAGTACTTC. Its protein product is CSVGLYQETQYF.

This sequence joins TRBV29-1 and TRBJ1-1; no definite D call. Germline lookup yields CDR1 SQVTM and CDR2 ANQGSEA. Trimming left V 5 bases short and J 1 base short, with 8 bases between. The CDR3 runs to 12 residues. In DNA, the CDR3 is TGCAGCGTTTTACCAGAGAACACTGAAGCTTTCTTT. It is translated as CSVLPENTEAFF.

The genes are TRBV6-5 and TRBJ2-7; D could derive from TRBD1 or TRBD2 (5 bases each). Trimming took off 4 bases at V and 3 bases at J, with 10 bases between the two ends. The CDR3 has 13 amino acids. CDR1 is MNHEY, CDR2 SVGAGI, per germline. CDR3 nucleotide sequence: TGTGCCAGCAGTTCCGGGACCTTCTACGAGCAGTACTTC. Its protein product is CASSSGTFYEQYF.

This sequence joins TRBV9 and TRBJ2-1; D remains unclear. V shed 3 bases and J shed 5 bases, with 9 bases lying between them. CDR3 length: 13 amino acids. Germline values: CDR1 SGDLS, CDR2 YYNGEE. CDR3 protein: CASSGWMHNEQFF. The CDR3 DNA reads TGTGCCAGCAGCGGTTGGATGCACAATGAGCAGTTCTTC.

The chain is built from TRBV11-2 and TRBJ2-5, with 7 positions matching TRBD1. V lost 6 bases and J lost 3; bases outside the gene matches: 4. The CDR3 is 13 residues long. Looked up from germline, CDR1 is SGHAT and CDR2 is FQNNGV. CDR3 in DNA: TGTGCCAGCAGTCGTGACAGGGAAGAGACCCAGTACTTC. Encoded protein: CASSRDREETQYF.

The chain links TRBV5-4 to TRBJ2-3, with D possibly TRBD1 on 5 matching bases. This CDR3 spans 14 amino acids. V shed 3 bases and J shed 6 bases, with 14 bases lying between them. Per the germline V gene, CDR1 is SGHNT and CDR2 is YYREEE (reference sequence). The DNA for the CDR3 is TGTGCCAGCAGCTCGCAGACAGAGGCTGATACGCAGTATTTT. Residues: CASSSQTEADTQYF.

This chain uses TRBV20-1 with TRBJ1-2; 7 nucleotides match TRBD1. V was clipped by 6 bases and J by 7 bases; unmatched bases: 5. Germline loops: CDR1 DFQATT, CDR2 SNEGSKA (reference sequence). There are 11 residues in the CDR3. This CDR3 is CSAPTGFGYTF. DNA of the CDR3: TGCAGTGCCCCGACAGGGTTTGGCTACACCTTC.

V gene TRBV19 combines with J gene TRBJ1-1; no definite D call. This CDR3 region has 13 residues. The ends were cut back, 5 bases at V and 0 bases at J, with 7 bases in the middle. The V gene's germline CDR1 is LNHDA and CDR2 SQIVND (reference sequence). Here the CDR3 reads CASSQTLNTEAFF. The DNA of the CDR3 is TGTGCCAGTAGTCAAACATTGAACACTGAAGCTTTCTTT.

The chain has TRBV5-1 and TRBJ1-1; 8 nucleotides line up with TRBD1. Trimming cost V 0 bases and J 0 bases; bases outside gene matches: 4. The CDR3 has 16 amino acids. The V gene's germline CDR1 is SGHRS and CDR2 YFSETQ. The CDR3 region has the DNA TGCGCCAGCAGCTTGGGACAGGGGAATATGAACACTGAAGCTTTCTTT. Encoded protein: CASSLGQGNMNTEAFF.

V usage is TRBV27 and J usage is TRBJ2-3, with 10 nucleotides matching TRBD1. This CDR3 has 15 residues. Germline loops: CDR1 MNHEY, CDR2 SMNVEV (reference sequence). Trimming removed 6 bases from V and 7 bases from J; junction bases left unmatched: 10. CDR3 residues: CASRSGTGDVNTQYF. Written as DNA, the CDR3 is TGTGCCAGCAGATCCGGGACAGGGGACGTGAATACGCAGTATTTT.

The genes are TRBV5-4 and TRBJ1-2; D possibly corresponds to TRBD1 (6 bases). CDR3 size: 14 residues. Germline V gives CDR1 SGHNT, CDR2 YYREEE (reference sequence). V lost 4 bases, J lost 7 bases, and 17 bases lay in between. CDR3 loop: CASSVRDILSGYTF. The CDR3 coding sequence is TGTGCCAGCAGCGTACGGGACATTTTATCTGGCTACACCTTC.

The chain uses TRBV10-3 and TRBJ1-1; no firm D call. V lost 2 bases to trimming and J lost 0 bases, with 13 bases between them. Germline assignment: CDR1 ENHRY and CDR2 SYGVKD. The CDR3 is 16 residues long. For the CDR3, the DNA is TGTGCCATCAGTGAGGGAGGCGGCATATTGAACACTGAAGCTTTCTTT. Translating it yields CAISEGGGILNTEAFF.

The chain couples TRBV12-3 or TRBV12-4 to TRBJ2-7; D uncertain. This CDR3 region has 12 residues. V lost 6 bases, J lost 2 bases, and 8 bases lay in between. CDR3 in DNA: TGTGCCAGCAGCGACTTTACCTACGAGCAGTACTTC. Translated, it gives CASSDFTYEQYF.

The DNA of the CDR3 is TGTGCCAGCAGGGAGGACATGGAGTATCCTTATAGCAATCAGCCCCAGCATTTT. This gives the protein CASREDMEYPYSNQPQHF. V gene TRBV21-1 combines with J gene TRBJ1-5. TRBV21-1 is a documented pseudogene. The CDR3 contains 18 residues.

The J gene is TRBJ2-7, the V gene TRBV7-2; 9 nucleotides match TRBD1. V dropped 4 bases and J dropped 4; count of bases not matched to a gene: 8. Germline loops: CDR1 SGHTA, CDR2 FQGNSA. CDR3 size: 15 residues. CDR3 in amino acids: CASSSGGTGSYEQYF. CDR3 sequence (DNA): TGTGCCAGCAGCTCCGGCGGGACAGGGAGTTACGAGCAGTACTTC.

The chain uses TRBV3-1 (or the pseudogene TRBV3-2) and TRBJ2-7; D gene uncertain. Germline V lookup: CDR1 LGHDT, CDR2 YNNKEL (reference sequence). Trimming left V 3 bases short and J 6 bases short, with 15 bases between. The length of the CDR3 is 14 residues. CDR3 amino acids: CASSQGWQQSEQYF. CDR3 DNA: TGTGCCAGCAGCCAGGGTTGGCAGCAGTCCGAGCAGTACTTC.

The gene calls are TRBV5-1 and TRBJ1-6; 8 nucleotides match TRBD1. Germline V gives CDR1 SGHRS, CDR2 YFSETQ. This CDR3 spans 19 amino acids. V dropped 4 bases and J dropped 4; count of bases not matched to a gene: 16. The CDR3 DNA reads as TGCGCCAGCAGCCCTCATCAACGACCCGGGACAGGTTATAATTCACCCCTCCACTTT. Its protein product is CASSPHQRPGTGYNSPLHF.